This T cell receptor (beta chain) was documented in a study of neurological immune-mediated disorders. TCRdb redid the calling of the 5' RACE reads with MiXCR, one entry per CDR3 protein. This sample yields over 35,000 distinct CDR3 sequences, of which 2.5% are seen a single time; around 10% belongs to the top ten. Unsorted libraries were prepared from 2 million PBMCs that had been stored at -80 C. This clonotype was recorded at least ten times. CDR3 size: 15 residues. V was clipped by 3 bases and J by 0 bases, with 13 bases between them. Per germline, CDR1 SGDLS and CDR2 YYNGEE. The V and J genes are TRBV9 and TRBJ2-7; a possible D gene is TRBD2 (6 bases). This sequence was found in a man between 25 and 39 years old with multiple sclerosis. Material for sequencing was PBMCs. CDR3 amino acids: CASSAGLSSSYEQYF. CDR3 in DNA: TGTGCCAGCAGCGCGGGACTCTCGAGCTCCTACGAGCAGTACTTC.